This record covers a single T cell receptor (beta chain). This sample was taken from a study of shared clonotypes between healthy human individuals. V was pared by 3 bases and J by 3 bases, with 12 bases between. Looked up from germline, CDR1 is LNHDA and CDR2 is SQIVND (reference sequence). The CDR3 is made up of 14 amino acids. The data were produced by immunoSEQ multiplex PCR, yet TCRdb's version contains in-frame clones alone and is incomplete. The sample has 190,000 or so clones; roughly 70% are singletons. Sequenced sample: memory CD4+ T cells sorted from blood. The subset was: CD45RA-negative fraction. V is TRBV19 and J is TRBJ2-7, with a tentative D call TRBD1 (6 bases). The source of this sequence is a man aged 25-40 years in good health. The CDR3 DNA follows: TGTGCCAGTAGTATGAACAGGGCTAACTACGAGCAGTACTTC. Translated, it gives CASSMNRANYEQYF.